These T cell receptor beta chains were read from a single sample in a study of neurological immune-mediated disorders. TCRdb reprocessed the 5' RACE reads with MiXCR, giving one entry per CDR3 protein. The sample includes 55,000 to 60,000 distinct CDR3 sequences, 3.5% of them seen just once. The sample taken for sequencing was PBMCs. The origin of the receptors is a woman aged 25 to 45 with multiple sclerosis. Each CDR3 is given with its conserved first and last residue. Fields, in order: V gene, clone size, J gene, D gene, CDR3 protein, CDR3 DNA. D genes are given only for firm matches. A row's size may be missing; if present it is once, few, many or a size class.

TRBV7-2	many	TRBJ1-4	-	CASSRPNEKLFF	TGTGCCAGCAGCCGGCCTAATGAAAAACTGTTTTTT
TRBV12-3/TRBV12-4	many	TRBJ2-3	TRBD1	CASTPGTDSTDTQYF	TGTGCCAGCACCCCTGGGACAGATAGCACAGATACGCAGTATTTT
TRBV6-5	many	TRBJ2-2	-	CASSYRAKEPSGGELFF	TGTGCCAGCAGTTACCGGGCCAAGGAGCCCTCGGGCGGGGAGCTGTTTTTT
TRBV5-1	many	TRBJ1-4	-	CASTRTGRSNEKLFF	TGCGCCAGCACCCGGACGGGCAGGTCAAATGAAAAACTGTTTTTT
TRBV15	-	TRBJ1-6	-	CATSRDVYDSPLNF	TGTGCCACCAGCAGAGATGTATACGATTCACCCCTCAACTTT
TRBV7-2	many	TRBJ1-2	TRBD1	CASSYRDRAAYGYTF	TGTGCCAGCAGCTACCGGGACAGGGCGGCCTATGGCTACACCTTC
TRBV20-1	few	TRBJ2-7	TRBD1	CSASTGGSYEQYF	TGCAGTGCCTCTACAGGGGGCTCCTACGAGCAGTACTTC
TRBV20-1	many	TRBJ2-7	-	CSARPSGREQYF	TGCAGTGCTAGGCCCTCCGGTCGCGAGCAGTACTTC
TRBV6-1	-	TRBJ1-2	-	CASSDPTTGPAYGYTF	TGTGCCAGCAGCGACCCAACCACAGGGCCGGCTTATGGCTACACCTTC
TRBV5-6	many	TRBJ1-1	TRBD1	CASSSRWLTGMNTEAFF	TGTGCCAGCAGCTCGCGATGGTTGACAGGGATGAACACTGAAGCTTTCTTT
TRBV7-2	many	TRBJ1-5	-	CASSPYDQPQHF	TGTGCCAGCAGTCCGTATGATCAGCCCCAGCATTTT
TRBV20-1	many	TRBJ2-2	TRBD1	CSAGNPGQGIGELFF	TGCAGTGCTGGCAATCCGGGACAGGGGATCGGGGAGCTGTTTTTT
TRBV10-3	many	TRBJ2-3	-	CAISESGAKPSADTQYF	TGTGCCATCAGTGAGTCGGGTGCGAAGCCATCGGCAGATACGCAGTATTTT
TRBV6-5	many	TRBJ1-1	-	CASRLYPGQMEAFF	TGTGCCAGCAGGTTATATCCAGGGCAGATGGAAGCTTTCTTT
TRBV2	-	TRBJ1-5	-	CASRVEGRDQPQNF	TGTGCCAGCAGGGTGGAGGGGCGCGATCAGCCCCAGAATTTT
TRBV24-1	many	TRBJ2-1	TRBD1	CATSDLGTASYNEQFF	TGTGCCACCAGTGATTTGGGGACAGCTTCCTACAATGAGCAGTTCTTC
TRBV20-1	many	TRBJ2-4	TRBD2	CSASSGRAVKNIQYF	TGCAGTGCTTCAAGCGGGAGGGCTGTCAAAAACATTCAGTACTTC
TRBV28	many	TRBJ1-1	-	CASKRLKGGNTEAFF	TGTGCCAGCAAAAGGCTAAAGGGGGGCAACACTGAAGCTTTCTTT
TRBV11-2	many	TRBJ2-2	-	CASSLERFTGELFF	TGTGCCAGCAGCTTAGAAAGATTCACCGGGGAGCTGTTTTTT
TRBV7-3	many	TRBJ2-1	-	CASSFFANNEQFF	TGTGCCAGCAGCTTTTTCGCGAACAATGAGCAGTTCTTC
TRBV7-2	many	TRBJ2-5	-	CASSLTGRRTSQETQYF	TGTGCCAGCAGCTTAACGGGCCGAAGGACGAGCCAAGAGACCCAGTACTTC
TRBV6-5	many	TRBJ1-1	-	CASRPGTGNTEAFF	TGTGCCAGCAGGCCGGGGACGGGAAACACTGAAGCTTTCTTT
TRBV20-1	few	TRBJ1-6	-	CSADEGGGSYNSPLNF	TGCAGTGCCGATGAGGGGGGCGGCTCCTATAATTCACCCCTCAACTTT
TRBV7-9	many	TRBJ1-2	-	CASTHTRIGGYGYTF	TGTGCCAGCACCCATACGCGCATAGGGGGCTATGGCTACACCTTC
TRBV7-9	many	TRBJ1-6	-	CATKGVGENSPLHF	TGTGCCACCAAGGGGGTGGGCGAAAATTCACCCCTCCACTTT
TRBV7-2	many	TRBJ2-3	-	CASSPGLSTDTQYF	TGTGCCAGCAGCCCCGGGCTCAGCACAGATACGCAGTATTTT
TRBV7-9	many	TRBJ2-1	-	CASTAPPYNEQFF	TGTGCCAGCACCGCTCCCCCCTACAATGAGCAGTTCTTC
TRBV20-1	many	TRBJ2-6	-	CSAPPPAASGANVLTF	TGCAGTGCTCCGCCGCCGGCGGCCTCTGGGGCCAACGTCCTGACTTTC
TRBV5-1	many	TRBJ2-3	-	CASSSWGRKEADTQYF	TGCGCCAGCAGCTCCTGGGGGAGGAAGGAAGCAGATACGCAGTATTTT
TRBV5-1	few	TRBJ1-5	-	CASSLDRDQPQNF	TGCGCCAGCAGCTTGGACAGAGATCAGCCCCAGAATTTT
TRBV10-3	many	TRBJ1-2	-	CAITDSVLDGYTF	TGTGCCATCACGGACAGCGTTTTAGATGGCTACACCTTC
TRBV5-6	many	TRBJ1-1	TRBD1	CASSFRTGMNTEAFF	TGTGCCAGCAGCTTCCGGACAGGGATGAACACTGAAGCTTTCTTT
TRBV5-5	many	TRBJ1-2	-	CASSLIGVGYTF	TGTGCCAGCAGCTTGATCGGGGTAGGCTACACCTTC
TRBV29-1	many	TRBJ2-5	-	CSAGSQETQYF	TGCAGCGCGGGGTCCCAAGAGACCCAGTACTTC
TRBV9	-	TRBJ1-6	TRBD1	CASTGQGNSPLNF	TGTGCCAGCACGGGACAGGGCAATTCACCCCTCAACTTT
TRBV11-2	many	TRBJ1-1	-	CASSLYGRNTEAFF	TGTGCCAGCAGCTTATACGGGAGAAACACTGAAGCTTTCTTT
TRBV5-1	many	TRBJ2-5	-	CASSLEEETQYF	TGCGCCAGCAGCTTGGAGGAAGAGACCCAGTACTTC
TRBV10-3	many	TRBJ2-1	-	CAISDFGEQFF	TGTGCCATCAGTGACTTCGGTGAGCAGTTCTTC
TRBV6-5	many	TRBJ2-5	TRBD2	CASSQYSGGRGETQYF	TGTGCCAGCAGTCAATATAGCGGGGGGCGAGGGGAGACCCAGTACTTC
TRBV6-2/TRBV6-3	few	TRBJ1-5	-	CASSSQGRQPQHF	TGTGCCAGCAGCTCTCAGGGTCGCCAGCCCCAGCATTTT
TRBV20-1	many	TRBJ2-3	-	CSGGIVGLETDTQYF	TGCAGTGGGGGGATTGTAGGCCTTGAGACAGATACGCAGTATTTT
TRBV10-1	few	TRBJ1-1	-	CASSLTMGTEAFF	TGCGCCAGCAGTCTGACAATGGGGACTGAAGCTTTCTTT
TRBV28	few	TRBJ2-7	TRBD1	CATVRDRGGIEQYF	TGTGCCACGGTTCGGGACAGGGGTGGTATCGAGCAGTACTTC
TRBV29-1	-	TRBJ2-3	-	CSVDSGRRAPGRTTDTQYF	TGCAGCGTTGATTCGGGCAGGCGAGCCCCGGGGCGTACCACAGATACGCAGTATTTT
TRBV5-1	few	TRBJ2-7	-	CASRPDGGVEQYF	TGCGCCAGCAGGCCGGACGGTGGGGTCGAGCAGTACTTC